In this sample, the clone carrying this TCR beta chain turned up once. In the authors' methods: Amplified reference gene primers provided the basis for estimating nucleated cell counts. Here immunoSEQ multiplex PCR was the method, and the copy in TCRdb shows in-frame clones only, minus some. V and J calls and clone size are as listed in that table; D and trimming were resolved from the DNA. The sample carries some 80,000 clones, approximately 90% recorded once. These data originate in a study of blood T cell repertoires in COVID-19. Study overall: The United States, Italy and Spain supplied acute and convalescent COVID-19 samples. PBMCs, B-cell-depleted T cells, or T cells provided the cDNA or gDNA that made up the material.

CDR3 size: 13 residues. Unmatched junction bases numbered 3, after V lost 6 bases and J lost 2 bases. Sequencing input: peripheral blood. The sequence was collected from a human donor in a cohort sampled during active COVID-19. This rearrangement joins TRBV12-3 or TRBV12-4 to TRBJ1-2; TRBD1 aligns across 7 bases. As DNA, the CDR3 is TGTGCCAGCAGGTCGGGACAGAACTATGGCTACACCTTC. Amino acid sequence: CASRSGQNYGYTF.